Listed below are T cell receptor beta chains from one sample, sequenced in a study of blood T cell repertoires in COVID-19. The data were produced by immunoSEQ multiplex PCR, yet TCRdb's version contains in-frame clones alone and is incomplete. Counted here are about 210,000 clones, roughly 85% occurring once; the ten biggest clones make up about 17%. Specimen: PBMCs or T cells enriched from blood (not recorded which). The receptors originated from a man in his forties who had recovered from COVID-19. Both conserved end residues are part of each CDR3. Rows may omit the clone size; those that give it use once, few, many or a size class.

abundance,v_gene,j_gene,CDR3aa
few,TRBV24-1,TRBJ2-1,CATSEGQGARSNEQFF
once,TRBV7-2,TRBJ2-7,CASSLSSYEQYF
-,TRBV4-2,TRBJ2-2,CAGGLAGRTGELFF
-,TRBV6-2/TRBV6-3,TRBJ2-6,CASSFPHTGANVLTF
few,TRBV4-1,TRBJ2-7,CASSQGTGLYEQYF
-,TRBV30,TRBJ1-1,CAWSSRNTEAFF
-,TRBV30,TRBJ1-2,CAWSVHGYGYTF
-,TRBV7-8,TRBJ1-3,CASSSDPLGQGRNTIYF
-,TRBV5-1,TRBJ2-2,CASSLTTGVDTGELFF
-,TRBV10-1,TRBJ2-7,CASSKTASYEQYF
-,TRBV25-1,TRBJ2-5,CASTLPGTGRETQYF
-,TRBV5-5,TRBJ1-6,CASSLRKADNSPLHF
-,TRBV6-5,TRBJ1-5,CASRNTGGPQHF
-,TRBV13,TRBJ2-7,CASSPEGAPRQYF
-,TRBV14,TRBJ2-7,CASSLHRTGSYEQYF
-,TRBV28,TRBJ1-4,CASSIRGRIEKLFF
-,TRBV20-1,TRBJ2-1,CSASRSSGRRVEQFF
-,TRBV6-6,TRBJ1-6,CASKRQEKNSPLHF
-,TRBV10-2,TRBJ1-5,CASSESLGDRGFGQPQHF
once,TRBV7-3,TRBJ2-1,CASSMTGWNEQFF
-,TRBV5-1,TRBJ1-3,CASSLDVATNSGNTIYF
-,TRBV5-1,TRBJ2-1,CASEGLAGTNEQFF
-,TRBV7-3,TRBJ2-3,CASSYGGSGDTQYF
-,TRBV19,TRBJ1-6,CASSIVSGALHF
-,TRBV9,TRBJ1-5,CASSGGQGHQPQHF
-,TRBV3-1/TRBV3-2,TRBJ2-7,CASSSPGGSDEQYF
-,TRBV29-1,TRBJ2-3,CSVVPGAGGRTDTQYF
-,TRBV28,TRBJ1-4,CASSVGTGGGKLFF
-,TRBV7-9,TRBJ1-5,CASSYDRDQPQHF
-,TRBV2,TRBJ2-5,CASSADRQETQYF
-,TRBV15,TRBJ1-2,CATSREQGAEPGYTF
-,TRBV6-2/TRBV6-3,TRBJ1-5,CASSYGGGPQHF
-,TRBV14,TRBJ2-2,CASSPTDRATGELFF
-,TRBV7-8,TRBJ2-1,CASSFSGGNNEQFF
-,TRBV2,TRBJ2-5,CASSPSTVGGQETQYF
-,TRBV6-1,TRBJ1-5,CASSDFVGGVQPQHF
-,TRBV9,TRBJ2-3,CASSLSGKRTDTQYF
-,TRBV7-2,TRBJ2-7,CASSARDRFYEQYF
-,TRBV10-3,TRBJ2-1,CAISESGREGAPFF
-,TRBV14,TRBJ1-2,CASSQYNNYGYTF
-,TRBV6-2/TRBV6-3,TRBJ2-1,CASSYGAGPTDEQFF
-,TRBV11-2,TRBJ1-4,CASSFGGVAEKLFF
-,TRBV19,TRBJ1-5,CASSARPQGALNQPQHF
-,TRBV4-1,TRBJ2-3,CASTRAMEDTQYF
once,TRBV9,TRBJ2-7,CASSVGSMRGYEQYF
-,TRBV15,TRBJ2-7,CATSFGRIVAGAYEQYF
-,TRBV7-3,TRBJ2-7,CASSMDRGNEQYF
-,TRBV10-3,TRBJ1-5,CAISAGDSNQPQHF
-,TRBV9,TRBJ1-2,CASSAPEVQYGYTF
-,TRBV28,TRBJ1-5,CASSNTGYAHQPQHF
-,TRBV9,TRBJ2-1,CASSVAQGDNEQFF
-,TRBV2,TRBJ2-1,CASSVDRVSNNEQFF
-,TRBV29-1,TRBJ1-2,CSVESGGSYYGYTF
many,TRBV4-2,TRBJ1-6,CASSQEQENSPLHF
many,TRBV4-1,TRBJ2-2,CASSQLRTSGTHTGELFF
-,TRBV4-3,TRBJ2-1,CASSLGLAEPASYNEQFF
-,TRBV5-1,TRBJ2-5,CASSLTGLETQYF
-,TRBV4-1,TRBJ2-7,CASSPQASGGYEQYF
-,TRBV30,TRBJ2-6,CAWSYHRASGANVLTF
-,TRBV19,TRBJ1-2,CASKPTGSYGYTF